The 25 T cell receptor beta chains in this list originate from one sample, sequenced in a study of shared clonotypes between healthy human individuals. TCRdb's copy holds only in-frame clones and misses some; the assay was immunoSEQ multiplex PCR. Among roughly 2 million clones, 95% were seen once, and the ten largest hold roughly 0.13%. The sample was naive CD4+ T cells sorted from blood. As to subset: CD45RA+ positively selected. These receptors were collected from a man between 18 and 29 years old in good health.

The chain employs TRBV6-5 and TRBJ2-1; 11 bases are a match to TRBD2. Germline-derived CDR1 and CDR2 are MNHEY and SVGAGI. V trimming: 2 bases; J trimming: 9 bases; junction bases outside the gene matches: 9. This CDR3 has 16 amino acids. The CDR3 loop reads CASSYVTSGKSGEQFF. The CDR3 DNA reads TGTGCCAGCAGTTACGTGACTAGCGGGAAGTCTGGTGAGCAGTTCTTC.

This clone was detected a few times. The chain has TRBV19 and TRBJ2-4; 12 bases line up with TRBD2. After removal of 7 bases from V and 6 bases from J, the junction contained 10 bases not matched to a gene. The CDR3 spans 16 residues. Germline V gene data show CDR1 as LNHDA and CDR2 as SQIVND (reference sequence). CDR3 nucleotide sequence: TGTGCCAGTATAGGACTAGCGGGGAACAATCCAAACATTCAGTACTTC. This translates into CASIGLAGNNPNIQYF.

The V and J genes are TRBV5-1 and TRBJ2-5, with D possibly TRBD2 on 5 matching bases. The V end lost 0 bases, the J end lost 5 bases, and 17 bases lay between the germline ends. Per germline, CDR1 SGHRS and CDR2 YFSETQ. The CDR3 has 16 residues. This CDR3 reads CASSLAGSDGVETQYF. In DNA form, the CDR3 reads TGCGCCAGCAGCTTGGCCGGGTCCGACGGGGTGGAGACCCAGTACTTC.

This clone was observed a single time. The chain links TRBV5-1 to TRBJ2-7; D might be TRBD1 (6 bases). CDR1 is SGHRS, CDR2 YFSETQ, per germline. CDR3 length: 14 amino acids. Trimming removed 4 bases at V and 7 bases at J, with 18 bases between. The CDR3 nucleotides read TGCGCCAGCAGCCCAGGACAGTTCCCTGGGGAGCAGTACTTC. This encodes CASSPGQFPGEQYF.

This chain connects TRBV5-1 to TRBJ2-7; D perhaps matches TRBD1 (6 bases). Germline V CDR1 and CDR2: SGHRS, YFSETQ. This CDR3 has 15 amino acids. Trimming left V 2 bases short and J 2 bases short, with 14 bases between. For the CDR3, the DNA is TGCGCCAGCAGCTTAGAGCCAGGGGAAACCTACGAGCAGTACTTC. Translated, it gives CASSLEPGETYEQYF.

The chain recombines TRBV2 with TRBJ1-1, with 7 bases lining up with TRBD1. Per germline, CDR1 SNHLY and CDR2 FYNNEI. Unmatched junction bases numbered 6, after V lost 7 bases and J lost 1 base. The CDR3 loop spans 14 amino acids. CDR3 amino acids: CASKPGGGNTEAFF. The CDR3, as DNA: TGTGCCAGCAAGCCAGGGGGTGGGAACACTGAAGCTTTCTTT.

To note about this clone: Just one base apart from a much larger clone, this may be a read error. The V and J genes are TRBV5-6 and TRBJ1-4, with D perhaps matching TRBD1 (6 bases). Germline-derived CDR1 and CDR2 are SGHDT and YYEEEE. This CDR3 has 14 residues. CDR3 sequence: CASSFTGITEELFF. Written as DNA, the CDR3 is TGTGCCAGCAGCTTCACAGGGATCACTGAAGAACTGTTTTTT. The full variable domain, its missing parts supplied by reference TRBV5-6 and TRBJ1-4, is DAGVTQSPTHLIKTRGQQVTLRCSPKSGHDTVSWYQQALGQGPQFIFQYYEEEERQRGNFPDRFSGHQFPNYSSELNVNALLLGDSALYLCASSFTGITEELFFGSGTQLSVL.

J is TRBJ1-1 and V is TRBV30; 8 nucleotides agree with TRBD1. V lost 6 bases to trimming and J lost 2 bases; unmatched junction nucleotides: 5. The CDR3 sequence is 13 residues long. In germline, CDR1 is GTSNPN, CDR2 SVGIG (reference sequence). The CDR3 sequence: CACRQGLNTEAFF. The CDR3 region has the DNA TGTGCCTGCCGACAGGGGCTCAACACTGAAGCTTTCTTT.

This rearrangement joins TRBV18 to TRBJ1-2; a possible D gene is TRBD1 (6 bases). The CDR3 loop spans 14 amino acids. CDR1 and CDR2 (germline): KGHSH, LQKENI. Deletions cut 4 bases from V and 5 bases from J, with 14 bases between. CDR3 bases: TGTGCCAGCTCACGTAGCCGGGACATTTATGGCTACACCTTC. It translates to CASSRSRDIYGYTF.

The J gene is TRBJ1-1, the V gene TRBV9, with D unresolved. V lost 6 bases, J lost 4 bases, and 22 bases lay in between. Per the germline V gene, CDR1 is SGDLS and CDR2 is YYNGEE. The CDR3 is made up of 16 amino acids. The CDR3: CASTPQKSRGPTEAFF. CDR3 DNA sequence: TGTGCCAGCACCCCACAAAAGAGTCGTGGCCCCACTGAAGCTTTCTTT.

The chain has TRBV10-3 and TRBJ2-2; D remains ambiguous. CDR3 size: 12 residues. The germline V gene encodes CDR1 ENHRY and CDR2 SYGVKD. Trimming pared 6 bases from V and 5 bases from J, leaving 7 bases between. The CDR3 region has the DNA TGTGCCATCAGGAGGTGGACCGGGGAGCTGTTTTTT. Translating gives CAIRRWTGELFF.

The chain is built from TRBV5-6 and TRBJ1-2, with D hard to call. The CDR3 length is 14 residues. Trimming left V 0 bases short and J 4 bases short, with 10 bases between. The germline CDR1 and CDR2 sequences are SGHDT and YYEEEE. The CDR3 loop is CASSLASGFYGYTF. The CDR3 nucleotides are TGTGCCAGCAGCTTGGCCAGCGGATTCTATGGCTACACCTTC.

Of note for this clone: A junction end diverges from the germline sequence, so it may reflect a read error. The rearrangement links TRBV6-6 to TRBJ1-2; D is perhaps TRBD1 (5 bases). Germline assignment: CDR1 MNHNY and CDR2 SVGAGI (reference sequence). The CDR3 runs to 14 residues. The CDR3 protein is CVSSYRHGGYGYTF. CDR3 coding DNA: TGTGTCAGCAGTTATAGGCACGGGGGGTATGGCTACACCTTC.

The chain joins TRBV6-5 to TRBJ2-7; 10 bases are a match to TRBD1. The J segment lost 2 bases and the V segment lost 5 bases, leaving 6 bases of the junction unmatched. Germline CDR1 and CDR2: MNHEY and SVGAGI. There are 15 residues in the CDR3. CDR3 loop: CASSPRDRGTYEQYF. The CDR3 DNA follows: TGTGCCAGCAGTCCCCGGGACAGGGGTACCTACGAGCAGTACTTC.

This sequence joins TRBV19 and TRBJ1-2; TRBD1 is a possible D gene (6 bases). Germline lookup yields CDR1 LNHDA and CDR2 SQIVND (reference sequence). V gave up 5 bases and J gave up 8 bases, with 21 bases separating them. There are 15 residues in the CDR3. The CDR3 protein is CASSSAPGARPGYTF. The CDR3 DNA follows: TGTGCCAGTAGTTCAGCCCCGGGGGCCCGTCCCGGCTACACCTTC. The full variable domain, its missing parts supplied by reference TRBV19 and TRBJ1-2, is DGGITQSPKYLFRKEGQNVTLSCEQNLNHDAMYWYRQDPGQGLRLIYYSQIVNDFQKGDIAEGYSVSREKKESFPLTVTSAQKNPTAFYLCASSSAPGARPGYTFGSGTRLTVV.

The gene calls are TRBV2 and TRBJ1-6; tentative D call: TRBD1 (6 bases). Per germline, CDR1 SNHLY and CDR2 FYNNEI. Trimming left V 3 bases short and J 9 bases short, with 12 bases between. The CDR3 has 14 residues. CDR3 amino acids: CASSEGQGFSPLHF. In DNA form, the CDR3 reads TGTGCCAGCAGTGAGGGGCAGGGGTTTTCACCCCTCCACTTT.

This clone was seen only once. The chain joins TRBV28 to TRBJ1-4, with a tentative D call TRBD1 (5 bases). From germline, CDR1 is MDHEN and CDR2 SYDVKM. The V end lost 1 base, the J end lost 5 bases, and 11 bases lay between the germline ends. This CDR3 spans 15 amino acids. The CDR3 spells CASSLSAGKNEKLFF. In DNA form, the CDR3 reads TGTGCCAGCAGTTTATCGGCAGGGAAGAATGAAAAACTGTTTTTT.

The V call is TRBV25-1, the J call TRBJ1-2, with D unclear. The CDR3 loop spans 15 amino acids. Germline lookup yields CDR1 MGHDK and CDR2 SYGVNS. V gave up 5 bases and J gave up 5 bases, with 18 bases separating them. CDR3 loop: CASSSGGPAIYGYTF. The CDR3, as DNA: TGTGCCAGCAGTTCTGGAGGGCCAGCAATATATGGCTACACCTTC.

As regards this clone: Other DNA sequences in this specimen translate into the identical CDR3. The CDR3 coding sequence is TGTGCCAGCAGCTTGGTAGGACCAAATGAGCAGTTCTTC. The encoded protein is CASSLVGPNEQFF. This sequence joins TRBV5-4 and TRBJ2-1; no firm D call. The CDR3 is 13 amino acids. The V gene's germline CDR1 is SGHNT and CDR2 YYREEE (reference sequence). V dropped 0 bases and J dropped 7 bases, with 8 bases sitting between them.

This clone turned up a few times. V is TRBV30 and J is TRBJ1-4, with D possibly TRBD1 on 5 matching bases. This CDR3 spans 12 amino acids. V shed 4 bases and J shed 10 bases, with 13 bases lying between them. CDR1 GTSNPN and CDR2 SVGIG come from the germline V gene (reference sequence). DNA of the CDR3: TGTGCCTGGAAGTCCATGGGGGGAAAACTGTTTTTT. Translation gives CAWKSMGGKLFF.

With respect to this clone: Other DNA sequences in this specimen translate into the identical CDR3. The V and J genes are TRBV19 and TRBJ2-3; D not resolved. In germline, CDR1 is LNHDA, CDR2 SQIVND (reference sequence). The CDR3 runs to 13 residues. Trimming removed 1 base from V and 2 bases from J, with 4 bases in between. In DNA form, the CDR3 reads TGTGCCAGTAGTATAGTCCTCACAGATACGCAGTATTTT. Its protein is CASSIVLTDTQYF. Variable domain in full (rest from reference TRBV19 and TRBJ2-3): DGGITQSPKYLFRKEGQNVTLSCEQNLNHDAMYWYRQDPGQGLRLIYYSQIVNDFQKGDIAEGYSVSREKKESFPLTVTSAQKNPTAFYLCASSIVLTDTQYFGPGTRLTVL.

The chain joins TRBV19 to TRBJ1-2, with unresolved D. V was trimmed by 1 base and J by 2 bases, leaving 14 bases between them. This CDR3 spans 16 amino acids. Germline assignment: CDR1 LNHDA and CDR2 SQIVND (reference sequence). The CDR3 spells CASSIGFGEWNYGYTF. DNA for the CDR3: TGTGCCAGTAGTATAGGGTTTGGGGAATGGAACTATGGCTACACCTTC.

The chain couples TRBV27 to TRBJ1-5; possible D gene TRBD1, 6 bases. Trimming stripped 4 bases from V and 5 bases from J, with 9 bases between. The CDR3 totals 13 residues. In germline, CDR1 is MNHEY, CDR2 SMNVEV (reference sequence). DNA of the CDR3: TGTGCCAGCAGTTACAGGGATGATCAGCCCCAGCATTTT. This translates into CASSYRDDQPQHF.

The chain recombines TRBV20-1 with TRBJ2-1; D is unresolved. Trimming took 4 bases from V and 13 from J, leaving 14 bases between them. The germline V gene encodes CDR1 DFQATT and CDR2 SNEGSKA (reference sequence). The CDR3 consists of 11 residues. CDR3 region: CSATLGPLQFF. The CDR3 DNA sequence: TGCAGTGCTACCCTGGGTCCTCTCCAGTTCTTC.

The chain joins TRBV5-6 to TRBJ2-7; tentatively, D is TRBD1 (6 bases). Between the trimmed V and J ends, which lost 0 bases and 1 base, there was a span of 11 bases. Looked up from germline, CDR1 is SGHDT and CDR2 is YYEEEE. The CDR3 is made up of 15 amino acids. The DNA of the CDR3 is TGTGCCAGCAGCTTGGGACAGGTGTCATCCTACGAGCAGTACTTC. This codes for CASSLGQVSSYEQYF.